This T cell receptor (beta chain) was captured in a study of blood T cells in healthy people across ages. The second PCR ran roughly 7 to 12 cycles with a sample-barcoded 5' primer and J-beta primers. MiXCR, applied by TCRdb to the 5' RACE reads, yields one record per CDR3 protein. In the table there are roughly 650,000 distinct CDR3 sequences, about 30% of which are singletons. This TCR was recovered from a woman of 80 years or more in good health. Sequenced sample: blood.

CDR3 sequence: CASSLEGQENEKLFF. For the CDR3, the DNA is TGTGCCAGCAGCTTGGAGGGACAGGAGAATGAAAAACTGTTTTTT. This rearrangement joins TRBV5-6 to TRBJ1-4, with 8 bases matching TRBD1. Germline V gene data show CDR1 as SGHDT and CDR2 as YYEEEE. The CDR3 spans 15 residues. V was pared by 0 bases and J by 5 bases, with 3 bases of the junction left unmatched.